The 27 T cell receptor beta chains in this list originate from one sample, sequenced in a study of cytomegalovirus exposure and HLA in healthy donors. Researchers ran the PCR with 60 Vbeta and 13 Jbeta primers. Only in-frame clones appear in the TCRdb table, and some are missing; sequencing was by immunoSEQ multiplex PCR. This sample has 120,000 to 150,000 clones, with about 76% found just once. The specimen sequenced was PBMCs. The receptors come from a female donor in good health and CMV-seronegative.

This chain joins TRBV7-2 and TRBJ2-7, with 7 bases fitting TRBD1. This CDR3 spans 16 amino acids. Germline V gene sequence: CDR1 SGHTA, CDR2 FQGNSA. The V segment lost 4 bases and the J segment 0 bases; nucleotides outside the gene matches: 9. CDR3 loop: CASSSSLGTASYEQYF. The CDR3 DNA is TGTGCCAGCAGCTCATCCCTCGGGACAGCCTCCTACGAGCAGTACTTC.

The chain uses TRBV30 and TRBJ2-5; maybe TRBD2 (6 bases). The CDR3 length is 13 residues. V dropped 5 bases and J dropped 2 bases, with 12 bases sitting between them. Germline V CDR1 and CDR2: GTSNPN, SVGIG (reference sequence). The CDR3 DNA follows: TGTGCCTGGTTAGCGGACATACAAGAGACCCAGTACTTC. It translates to CAWLADIQETQYF.

In its sample, this clone was seen a few times. The chain couples TRBV28 to TRBJ2-2; D gene unclear. Trimming left V 7 bases short and J 6 bases short, with 12 bases between. From germline, CDR1 is MDHEN and CDR2 SYDVKM. The CDR3 length is 13 residues. CDR3 nucleotides: TGTGCCAGCAAGGTGGCAGAGGCCGGGGAGCTGTTTTTT. It specifies CASKVAEAGELFF.

The chain joins TRBV10-3 to TRBJ1-2; 7 bases map to TRBD1. CDR3 length: 13 residues. Per germline, CDR1 ENHRY and CDR2 SYGVKD. Losses at the gene ends were 11 bases for V and 8 bases for J; bases not matched to a gene: 14. CDR3 sequence (DNA): TGTGCCTCCCGGGACAGCGTTTCGAGGGGCTACACCTTC. Its translation is CASRDSVSRGYTF.

The rearrangement joins TRBV4-3 to TRBJ1-1; 8 bases line up with TRBD1. J gave up 5 bases and V 3 bases, and 2 bases lay outside the gene matches. Germline CDR1 and CDR2: LGHNA and YSLEER. This CDR3 has 13 amino acids. Written as DNA, the CDR3 is TGCGCCAGCAGCCACAGGGGGCGGACTGAAGCTTTCTTT. This encodes CASSHRGRTEAFF.

The rearrangement joins TRBV30 to TRBJ1-5; no clear D. Trimming removed 2 bases from V and 7 bases from J, with 15 bases in between. Looked up from germline, CDR1 is GTSNPN and CDR2 is SVGIG (reference sequence). CDR3 length: 14 residues. The CDR3 loop reads CAWSKDFRVQPQHF. The CDR3 DNA is TGTGCCTGGAGTAAGGATTTTCGGGTCCAGCCCCAGCATTTT.

This clone came up a few times. This chain connects TRBV6-6 to TRBJ1-1, with D hard to call. This CDR3 region has 14 residues. Per germline, CDR1 MNHNY and CDR2 SVGAGI (reference sequence). V was shortened by 5 bases and J by 6 bases, with 16 bases between the two germline ends. The CDR3: CASSVQRVGAEAFF. For the CDR3, the DNA is TGTGCCAGCAGTGTCCAGCGGGTAGGCGCTGAAGCTTTCTTT.

The genes are TRBV7-9 and TRBJ1-2; 8 bases agree with TRBD1. V lost 4 bases and J lost 0; bases outside the gene matches: 10. CDR3 length equals 17 residues. Germline V gene data show CDR1 as SEHNR and CDR2 as FQNEAQ (reference sequence). The CDR3 sequence: CASSWWGRQGTNYGYTF. CDR3 coding DNA: TGTGCCAGCAGCTGGTGGGGGCGACAGGGGACTAACTATGGCTACACCTTC.

The rearrangement uses TRBV7-9 and TRBJ2-6, with D perhaps TRBD2 (6 bases). Trimming cost V 3 bases and J 2 bases, with 8 bases left between them. Looked up from germline, CDR1 is SEHNR and CDR2 is FQNEAQ (reference sequence). There are 15 residues in the CDR3. The CDR3 DNA reads as TGTGCCAGCAGCTTGGAGGGGACTGGGGCCAACGTCCTGACTTTC. Protein: CASSLEGTGANVLTF.

V and J are TRBV14 and TRBJ1-2; D gene ambiguous. The CDR3 runs to 12 residues. Trimming took 4 bases from V and 3 from J, leaving 6 bases between them. Germline V lookup: CDR1 SGHDN, CDR2 FVKESK. The CDR3 region is CASSPFYYGYTF. Here the CDR3 DNA reads TGTGCCAGCAGCCCCTTCTACTATGGCTACACCTTC.

This chain links TRBV4-3 with TRBJ1-4; TRBD1 might be the D (5 bases). Germline V lookup: CDR1 LGHNA, CDR2 YSLEER. Trimming took off 1 base at V and 2 bases at J, with 14 bases between the two ends. The CDR3 loop spans 17 amino acids. The CDR3 region has the DNA TGCGCCAGCAGCCAAGGAGGTCAGGGTTCGACTAATGAAAAACTGTTTTTT. This codes for CASSQGGQGSTNEKLFF.

The chain has TRBV25-1 and TRBJ2-3; TRBD1 is a possible D gene (5 bases). The CDR3 sequence is 16 residues long. CDR1 and CDR2 (germline): MGHDK, SYGVNS. Trimming took off 4 bases at V and 0 bases at J, with 14 bases between the two ends. The CDR3 DNA follows: TGTGCCAGCAGTGCTGACAGTTTCTCTAGCACAGATACGCAGTATTTT. This translates into CASSADSFSSTDTQYF.

The V call is TRBV2, the J call TRBJ2-6, with a tentative D call TRBD1 (6 bases). The germline V gene has CDR1 SNHLY and CDR2 FYNNEI. V dropped 9 bases and J dropped 3 bases, with 9 bases sitting between them. CDR3 size: 13 residues. CDR3 protein: CARQGVGANVLTF. DNA for the CDR3: TGTGCCAGACAGGGAGTTGGGGCCAACGTCCTGACTTTC.

The J gene is TRBJ2-7, the V gene TRBV28, with TRBD2 matching over 7 bases. In germline, CDR1 is MDHEN, CDR2 SYDVKM. The junction had 8 bases not matched to a gene; V was cut back by 6 bases and J by 3 bases. The CDR3 runs to 14 residues. The CDR3: CASRPAGMNYEQYF. CDR3 DNA: TGTGCCAGCAGACCAGCGGGAATGAACTACGAGCAGTACTTC. The full variable domain, in which reference TRBV28 and TRBJ2-7 provide the parts outside the CDR3, is DVKVTQSSRYLVKRTGEKVFLECVQDMDHENMFWYRQDPGLGLRLIYFSYDVKMKEKGDIPEGYSVSREKKERFSLILESASTNQTSMYLCASRPAGMNYEQYFGPGTRLTVT.

This clone was counted between two and nine times. The chain uses TRBV2 and TRBJ1-5, with 8 nucleotides matching TRBD1. This CDR3 spans 14 amino acids. The trim removed 3 bases at V and 6 bases at J, leaving 4 bases unmatched. Looked up from germline, CDR1 is SNHLY and CDR2 is FYNNEI. In nucleotides, the CDR3 is TGTGCCAGCAGTGAGCAGGGGGCGGTTCAGCCCCAGCATTTT. This encodes CASSEQGAVQPQHF.

This clone was seen a single time. One end of the junction varies from germline; a read error may be responsible. The rearrangement joins TRBV7-7 to TRBJ1-3; a possible D gene is TRBD1 (5 bases). This CDR3 spans 13 amino acids. Germline V gene sequence: CDR1 SSHAT, CDR2 FNYEAQ (reference sequence). The CDR3: CASSQAGGDTIYF. The CDR3 region has the DNA TGTGCTAGCAGTCAAGCCGGGGGGGACACCATATATTTT.

This chain connects TRBV30 to TRBJ2-3; possibly TRBD2 for D (7 bases). The germline V gene encodes CDR1 GTSNPN and CDR2 SVGIG (reference sequence). V was cut by 7 bases and J by 6 bases, with 20 bases left in between. The CDR3 sequence is 14 residues long. The CDR3 DNA reads as TGTGCCTCCGGGGGGCCTAGCAGAATGGATACGCAGTATTTT. This sequence encodes CASGGPSRMDTQYF. Filled out from reference TRBV30 and TRBJ2-3, the complete variable domain reads SQTIHQWPATLVQPVGSPLSLECTVEGTSNPNLYWYRQAAGRGLQLLFYSVGIGQISSEVPQNLSASRPQDRQFILSSKKLLLSDSGFYLCASGGPSRMDTQYFGPGTRLTVL.

In its sample, this clone was seen a few times. The chain's CDR3 is CASSLERGRGPYEQYF. The CDR3 nucleotides are TGTGCCAGCAGCTTAGAGAGAGGCAGGGGGCCCTACGAGCAGTACTTC. This chain connects TRBV7-6 to TRBJ2-7, with 8 bases matching TRBD1. CDR3 length equals 16 residues. V gave up 1 base and J gave up 2 bases; unmatched junction bases: 7. CDR1 is SGHVS and CDR2 is FNYEAQ in the germline V gene. The full variable domain, in which reference TRBV7-6 and TRBJ2-7 provide the parts outside the CDR3, is GAGVSQSPRYKVTKRGQDVALRCDPISGHVSLYWYRQALGQGPEFLTYFNYEAQQDKSGLPNDRFSAERPEGSISTLTIQRTEQRDSAMYRCASSLERGRGPYEQYFGPGTRLTVT.

The chain recombines TRBV29-1 with TRBJ2-7; TRBD1 aligns across 7 bases. J gave up 4 bases and V 8 bases, and 11 bases lay outside the gene matches. In germline, CDR1 is SQVTM, CDR2 ANQGSEA. The CDR3 spans 13 residues. The CDR3 reads CSFRQGGPYEQYF. The CDR3 DNA sequence: TGCAGCTTCCGACAGGGTGGGCCTTACGAGCAGTACTTC.

V usage is TRBV7-2 and J usage is TRBJ2-5; 12 bases map to TRBD2. CDR3 length: 16 residues. CDR1 is SGHTA, CDR2 FQGNSA, per germline. J was trimmed by 5 bases and V by 5 bases; bases with no gene match: 9. Here the CDR3 DNA reads TGTGCCAGCAGCCCCAGCCTAGCGGGGGGGTATGAGACCCAGTACTTC. As protein: CASSPSLAGGYETQYF. The full variable domain, its missing parts supplied by reference TRBV7-2 and TRBJ2-5, is GAGVSQSPSNKVTEKGKDVELRCDPISGHTALYWYRQSLGQGLEFLIYFQGNSAPDKSGLPSDRFSAERTGGSVSTLTIQRTQQEDSAVYLCASSPSLAGGYETQYFGPGTRLLVL.

This chain joins TRBV5-5 and TRBJ2-3, with a possible D match to TRBD2 (5 bases). The length of the CDR3 is 14 residues. Germline CDR1 reads SGHKS; CDR2 reads YYEKEE (reference sequence). Trimming removed 2 bases at V and 5 bases at J, with 12 bases between. The CDR3 DNA follows: TGTGCCAGCAGCTTCGACCGGGGTGGAGATACGCAGTATTTT. It yields the protein CASSFDRGGDTQYF.

The V gene is TRBV30, the J gene TRBJ1-2; D uncertain. V was clipped by 0 bases and J by 4 bases, with 6 bases between them. The CDR3 loop spans 12 amino acids. The V gene's germline CDR1 is GTSNPN and CDR2 SVGIG (reference sequence). CDR3 residues: CAWSVGGYGYTF. CDR3 DNA: TGTGCCTGGAGTGTCGGTGGCTATGGCTACACCTTC.

This chain links TRBV2 with TRBJ1-5; a possible D gene is TRBD1 (5 bases). CDR3 length: 16 residues. The germline gives CDR1 SNHLY, CDR2 FYNNEI. Trimming removed 4 bases from V and 0 bases from J, with 13 bases in between. The CDR3 is CASSALGGNSNQPQHF. The CDR3 coding sequence is TGTGCCAGCAGTGCCCTTGGGGGGAATAGCAATCAGCCCCAGCATTTT.

The chain combines TRBV7-9 with TRBJ2-5, with TRBD2 matching 8 bases. The V segment lost 8 bases and the J segment 5 bases; nucleotides outside the gene matches: 10. CDR1 and CDR2 (germline): SEHNR, FQNEAQ (reference sequence). This CDR3 comprises 14 residues. The CDR3 loop reads CASGSGGAGETQYF. CDR3 nucleotides: TGTGCCAGCGGGTCCGGGGGGGCCGGTGAGACCCAGTACTTC.

This rearrangement joins TRBV28 to TRBJ1-6; no definite D call. This CDR3 contains 13 residues. The germline V and J ends were trimmed by 6 bases and 9 bases, with 12 bases remaining between them. The V gene's germline CDR1 is MDHEN and CDR2 SYDVKM. The CDR3 protein is CASRPPGFSPLHF. The CDR3 DNA reads TGTGCCAGCAGACCACCGGGGTTTTCACCCCTCCACTTT. Together with reference TRBV28 and TRBJ1-6, the CDR3 gives the full variable domain: DVKVTQSSRYLVKRTGEKVFLECVQDMDHENMFWYRQDPGLGLRLIYFSYDVKMKEKGDIPEGYSVSREKKERFSLILESASTNQTSMYLCASRPPGFSPLHFGNGTRLTVT.

The chain has TRBV28 and TRBJ1-2; D ambiguous. Germline CDR1 is MDHEN and CDR2 is SYDVKM. The CDR3 has 13 amino acids. Trimming pared 4 bases from V and 6 bases from J, leaving 12 bases between. This CDR3 reads CASSSARRDGYTF. The CDR3 DNA sequence: TGTGCCAGCAGTTCGGCCAGGAGGGATGGCTACACCTTC.

The chain joins TRBV5-1 to TRBJ2-7; 11 bases match TRBD2. There are 15 residues in the CDR3. J lost 2 bases, V lost 4 bases, and 5 bases had no gene match. Germline V CDR1 and CDR2: SGHRS, YFSETQ. CDR3 sequence (DNA): TGCGCCAGCAGCCCCTCGACTAGCGGGACCTACGAGCAGTACTTC. Residues: CASSPSTSGTYEQYF.